What follows are 14 T cell receptor beta chains derived from one specimen sequenced in a study of blood T cell repertoires in COVID-19. Sequenced by immunoSEQ multiplex PCR; TCRdb stores in-frame clones only, minus some. The table records some 74,000 clones, more than 80% of them present only once. Sequencing used peripheral blood. Every receptor here comes from a woman older than 75 with active or convalescent COVID-19.

The V and J genes are TRBV7-3 and TRBJ1-1; 8 bases map to TRBD1. J lost 2 bases, V lost 2 bases, and 1 base had no gene match. Germline CDR1 and CDR2: SGHTA and FQGTGA. The CDR3 runs to 14 residues. The CDR3 region has the DNA TGTGCCAGCAGCTTACAGGGGGCTAACACTGAAGCTTTCTTT. Translated: CASSLQGANTEAFF.

This clone appeared a single time. This chain uses TRBV7-2 with TRBJ2-7; 16 bases are a match to TRBD2. The ends lost 5 bases at V and 4 bases at J; junction bases unmatched: 5. CDR1 and CDR2 from the germline V gene are SGHTA and FQGNSA. This CDR3 has 16 amino acids. The CDR3 loop reads CASSRGTSGGAYEQYF. In nucleotides, the CDR3 is TGTGCCAGCAGCCGCGGGACTAGCGGGGGGGCTTACGAGCAGTACTTC.

V is TRBV3-1 (or the pseudogene TRBV3-2) and J is TRBJ2-7; 7 bases are shared with TRBD1. Germline V CDR1 and CDR2: LGHDT, YNNKEL (reference sequence). The V and J ends lost 1 base and 5 bases, in that order; junction bases with no gene match: 8. This CDR3 contains 15 residues. The CDR3 region is CASSQVYRGSHEQYF. The CDR3 nucleotides are TGTGCCAGCAGCCAAGTTTACAGGGGTTCCCACGAGCAGTACTTC.

J is TRBJ2-5 and V is TRBV7-6; TRBD2 matches at 14 bases. Per germline, CDR1 SGHVS and CDR2 FNYEAQ. This CDR3 has 16 amino acids. J gave up 4 bases and V 5 bases, and 6 bases lay outside the gene matches. For the CDR3, the DNA is TGTGCCAGCAGCCGCGGCGGGACTAGCGGGAGAGAGACCCAGTACTTC. Protein product: CASSRGGTSGRETQYF.

CDR3: CATSRGRGTYNEQFF. CDR3 nucleotides: TGTGCCACCAGCAGAGGGAGAGGAACTTACAATGAGCAGTTCTTC. The rearrangement links TRBV15 to TRBJ2-1; D remains unclear. CDR1 and CDR2 (germline): LNHNV, YYDKDF (reference sequence). Trimming left V 1 base short and J 4 bases short, with 11 bases between. The CDR3 is 15 amino acids.

The chain employs TRBV5-6 and TRBJ2-7, with D perhaps TRBD2 (5 bases). Between the trimmed V and J ends, which lost 4 bases and 4 bases, there was a span of 12 bases. This CDR3 contains 13 residues. Germline V gene data show CDR1 as SGHDT and CDR2 as YYEEEE. This CDR3 is CASSLAFDYEQYF. For the CDR3, the DNA is TGTGCCAGCAGCCTAGCTTTTGATTACGAGCAGTACTTC. The whole variable domain, remainder taken from reference TRBV5-6 and TRBJ2-7, is DAGVTQSPTHLIKTRGQQVTLRCSPKSGHDTVSWYQQALGQGPQFIFQYYEEEERQRGNFPDRFSGHQFPNYSSELNVNALLLGDSALYLCASSLAFDYEQYFGPGTRLTVT.

The gene calls are TRBV30 and TRBJ1-1; 7 nucleotides match TRBD1. V shed 0 bases and J 7 bases; nucleotides not matched to a gene: 14. The CDR3 runs to 16 residues. Germline CDR1 reads GTSNPN; CDR2 reads SVGIG (reference sequence). The CDR3 loop is CAWSVSKTGTVSEAFF. DNA for the CDR3: TGTGCCTGGAGTGTATCGAAAACTGGGACAGTAAGTGAAGCTTTCTTT.

This clone was recorded a few times. The chain carries TRBV12-3 or TRBV12-4 and TRBJ1-5; possibly TRBD1 for D (5 bases). The CDR3 has 13 residues. V lost 3 bases to trimming and J lost 4 bases, with 7 bases between them. The CDR3 loop is CASSFPGNQPQHF. The CDR3 DNA follows: TGTGCCAGCAGTTTCCCAGGGAATCAGCCCCAGCATTTT.

The chain links TRBV24-1 to TRBJ2-5; 11 bases map to TRBD1. The germline V gene has CDR1 KGHDR and CDR2 SFDVKD. The CDR3 runs 15 residues. The V segment lost 4 bases and the J segment 4 bases; nucleotides outside the gene matches: 4. The CDR3 coding sequence is TGTGCCACCAGTGAGGACAGGGGGCGAGGAGAGACCCAGTACTTC. As protein: CATSEDRGRGETQYF.

The chain carries TRBV11-2 and TRBJ1-3, with 8 bases lining up with TRBD1. Germline CDR1 reads SGHAT; CDR2 reads FQNNGV. Trimming removed 5 bases from V and 2 bases from J; junction bases left unmatched: 5. The CDR3 consists of 15 residues. CDR3 DNA sequence: TGTGCCAGCAGCCAGCTCAGGGGGCCTGGAAACACCATATATTTT. This translates into CASSQLRGPGNTIYF.

The rearrangement joins TRBV2 to TRBJ1-1; 7 positions match TRBD1. The CDR3 runs to 12 residues. V was pared by 6 bases and J by 8 bases, with 6 bases of the junction left unmatched. Germline V gene lookup returns CDR1 SNHLY and CDR2 FYNNEI. CDR3 sequence reads: CASSLGTAEAFF. The DNA for the CDR3 is TGTGCCAGCAGCCTCGGGACAGCCGAAGCTTTCTTT. Full variable domain (outside the CDR3, taken from reference TRBV2 and TRBJ1-1): EPEVTQTPSHQVTQMGQEVILRCVPISNHLYFYWYRQILGQKVEFLVSFYNNEISEKSEIFDDQFSVERPDGSNFTLKIRSTKLEDSAMYFCASSLGTAEAFFGQGTRLTVV.

The genes are TRBV6-5 and TRBJ1-1; D gene ambiguous. The CDR3 spans 13 residues. Trimming took 6 bases from V and 1 from J, leaving 9 bases between them. The germline CDR1 and CDR2 sequences are MNHEY and SVGAGI. This CDR3 is CASSGGENTEAFF. CDR3 nucleotides: TGTGCCAGCAGCGGCGGGGAGAACACTGAAGCTTTCTTT.

A single count supports this clone. The chain carries TRBV7-2 and TRBJ2-7; D uncertain. The CDR3 has 12 amino acids. Trimming cost V 1 base and J 1 base, with 2 bases left between them. Per the germline V gene, CDR1 is SGHTA and CDR2 is FQGNSA. The DNA for the CDR3 is TGTGCCAGCAGCTTAGTATCCTACGAGCAGTACTTC. Residues: CASSLVSYEQYF. Supplemented by reference TRBV7-2 and TRBJ2-7, the full variable domain reads GAGVSQSPSNKVTEKGKDVELRCDPISGHTALYWYRQSLGQGLEFLIYFQGNSAPDKSGLPSDRFSAERTGGSVSTLTIQRTQQEDSAVYLCASSLVSYEQYFGPGTRLTVT.

This clone was detected only a few times. This chain uses TRBV7-8 with TRBJ1-5; D remains ambiguous. Germline assignment: CDR1 SGHVS and CDR2 FQNEAQ. V was cut by 5 bases and J by 5 bases, with 10 bases left in between. The CDR3 sequence is 13 residues long. The CDR3, as DNA: TGTGCCAGCAGCCGTATACACGATCAGCCCCAGCATTTT. It translates to CASSRIHDQPQHF.